This T cell receptor beta chain originates from a study of T cell repertoires in cytomegalovirus infection. TCRdb re-called the reads with MiXCR, one entry per CDR3 protein. The table lists 150,000 to 200,000 distinct CDR3 sequences, roughly 14% of them singletons. CDR3 length: 13 amino acids. In germline, CDR1 is PRHDT, CDR2 FYEKMQ (reference sequence). The V end lost 5 bases, the J end lost 5 bases, and 12 bases lay between the germline ends. The sequence was obtained from a human donor in good health (CMV status not recorded). Some clones in this sample may be carry-over from other donors' samples. The chain links TRBV13 to TRBJ1-1; no firm D call. Sequencing was carried out using PBMCs. CDR3 loop: CASSPNPLTEAFF. CDR3 coding DNA: TGTGCCAGCAGCCCAAACCCACTAACTGAAGCTTTCTTT.